A single sample is the source of the 11 T cell receptor beta chains below, sequenced in a study of T cell repertoires in cytomegalovirus infection. One entry per CDR3 protein results from TCRdb running MiXCR on the reads. The sample shows 700,000 to 950,000 distinct CDR3 sequences, 32% of them seen only once. What these receptors recognize is not known. The sequencing here drew on cultured CD8+ T cells from PBMCs, taken from culture after CMV antigen stimulation. The receptors were gathered from a human donor in good health (CMV status not recorded). Some clones in this sample may be carry-over from other donors' samples.

The rearrangement joins TRBV6-2 or TRBV6-3 to TRBJ2-1, with D possibly matching TRBD1 (6 bases). Between the trimmed V and J ends, which lost 10 bases and 1 base, there was a span of 17 bases. The CDR3 extends over 15 amino acids. Germline V CDR1 and CDR2: MNHEY, SVGEGT. The CDR3 DNA reads as TGTGCCACCAAGGAGGACAGCATGTCCTACAATGAGCAGTTCTTC. The encoded protein is CATKEDSMSYNEQFF.

This chain connects TRBV6-5 to TRBJ2-2; TRBD2 aligns across 8 bases. Germline V gene data show CDR1 as MNHEY and CDR2 as SVGAGI. CDR3 size: 15 residues. The V gene end was trimmed by 8 bases and the J gene end by 4 bases; junction bases not matched to a gene: 9. CDR3 loop: CASLPTGGPTGELFF. The CDR3 DNA reads as TGTGCCAGCCTGCCTACGGGGGGGCCCACCGGGGAGCTGTTTTTT.

The chain has TRBV15 and TRBJ2-3; no definite D call. Germline CDR1 and CDR2: LNHNV and YYDKDF (reference sequence). V lost 0 bases, J lost 2 bases, and 6 bases lay in between. CDR3 length: 14 residues. CDR3 in amino acids: CATSREDFTDTQYF. The CDR3 nucleotides are TGTGCCACCAGCAGAGAAGATTTCACAGATACGCAGTATTTT.

The V and J genes are TRBV4-1 and TRBJ1-5; D is ambiguous. Germline V gene data show CDR1 as MGHRA and CDR2 as YSYEKL. This CDR3 is built from 17 residues. The germline V and J ends were trimmed by 0 bases and 1 base, with 13 bases remaining between them. The CDR3 sequence: CASSQDPLGVSNQPQHF. Here the CDR3 DNA reads TGCGCCAGCAGCCAAGATCCCCTCGGGGTGAGCAATCAGCCCCAGCATTTT.

This chain joins TRBV25-1 and TRBJ1-4, with D hard to call. Trimming shortened V by 8 bases and J by 4 bases, and 8 bases separated the two germline ends. This CDR3 is built from 12 residues. Germline loops: CDR1 MGHDK, CDR2 SYGVNS. Here the CDR3 DNA reads TGTGCCAGCGGCGGCGGTAATGAAAAACTGTTTTTT. Its translation: CASGGGNEKLFF.

This clonotype was seen only a few times. The V and J genes are TRBV28 and TRBJ2-3, with D perhaps matching TRBD1 (5 bases). The CDR3 is made up of 16 amino acids. The V end was cut by 2 bases, the J end by 0 bases, with 12 bases between. Germline V gives CDR1 MDHEN, CDR2 SYDVKM. Here the CDR3 DNA reads TGTGCCAGCAGTTTACTGACAGTGTCTAGCACAGATACGCAGTATTTT. It codes for CASSLLTVSSTDTQYF.

The chain employs TRBV7-9 and TRBJ2-3, with TRBD2 matching over 10 bases. Germline values: CDR1 SEHNR, CDR2 FQNEAQ (reference sequence). The CDR3 is made up of 16 amino acids. Unmatched junction bases numbered 7, after V lost 5 bases and J lost 2 bases. CDR3: CASSAGLAEFTDTQYF. In DNA, the CDR3 is TGTGCCAGCAGCGCCGGACTAGCGGAATTCACAGATACGCAGTATTTT.

This sequence joins TRBV19 and TRBJ2-1, with TRBD2 matching 8 bases. Germline lookup yields CDR1 LNHDA and CDR2 SQIVND (reference sequence). V trimming: 5 bases; J trimming: 2 bases; junction bases outside the gene matches: 2. CDR3 length equals 14 residues. The CDR3 DNA reads as TGTGCCAGTAGTGGAGCGGGGGCCTACAATGAGCAGTTCTTC. This encodes CASSGAGAYNEQFF.

There are many counts of this clonotype. This chain connects TRBV7-8 to TRBJ1-5; 7 nucleotides match TRBD1. The J segment lost 6 bases and the V segment lost 7 bases, leaving 12 bases of the junction unmatched. Germline CDR1 reads SGHVS; CDR2 reads FQNEAQ. This CDR3 has 15 residues. The CDR3 nucleotides are TGTGCCAGCATCCCGCAGGGGGGGCGCGGTCAGCCCCAGCATTTT. Translation gives CASIPQGGRGQPQHF. Using reference TRBV7-8 and TRBJ1-5 for the parts outside the CDR3, the full variable domain is GAGVSQSPRYKVAKRGQDVALRCDPISGHVSLFWYQQALGQGPEFLTYFQNEAQLDKSGLPSDRFFAERPEGSVSTLKIQRTQQEDSAVYLCASIPQGGRGQPQHFGDGTRLSIL.

The V gene is TRBV4-1, the J gene TRBJ2-1, with no clear D. The CDR3 totals 14 residues. In germline, CDR1 is MGHRA, CDR2 YSYEKL. Trimming shortened V by 3 bases and J by 10 bases, and 16 bases separated the two germline ends. CDR3 bases: TGCGCCAGCAGCCATGTCCCTGTAGAGGAGGAGCAGTTCTTC. It specifies CASSHVPVEEEQFF.

This rearrangement joins TRBV2 to TRBJ2-3; TRBD2 agrees at 9 bases. Trimming at V came to 1 base and at J to 4 bases, leaving 6 bases not matched to a gene. CDR1 SNHLY and CDR2 FYNNEI come from the germline V gene. CDR3 length: 16 amino acids. CDR3: CASSEGLAVGPDTQYF. The CDR3 bases are TGTGCCAGCAGTGAAGGACTAGCGGTCGGTCCAGATACGCAGTATTTT.